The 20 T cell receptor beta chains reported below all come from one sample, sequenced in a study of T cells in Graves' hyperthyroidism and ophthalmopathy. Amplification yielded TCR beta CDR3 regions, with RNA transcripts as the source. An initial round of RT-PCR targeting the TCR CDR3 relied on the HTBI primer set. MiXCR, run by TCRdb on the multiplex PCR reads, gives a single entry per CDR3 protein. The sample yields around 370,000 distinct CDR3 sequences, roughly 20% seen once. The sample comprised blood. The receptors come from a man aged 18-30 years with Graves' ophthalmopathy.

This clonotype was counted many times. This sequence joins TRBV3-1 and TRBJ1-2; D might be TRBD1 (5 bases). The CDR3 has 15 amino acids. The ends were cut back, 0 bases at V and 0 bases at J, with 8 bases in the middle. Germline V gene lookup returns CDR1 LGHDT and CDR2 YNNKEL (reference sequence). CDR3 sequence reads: CASSQEGRANYGYTF. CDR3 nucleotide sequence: TGTGCCAGCAGCCAAGAGGGCAGGGCTAACTATGGCTACACCTTC. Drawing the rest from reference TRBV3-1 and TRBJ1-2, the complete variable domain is DTAVSQTPKYLVTQMGNDKSIKCEQNLGHDTMYWYKQDSKKFLKIMFSYNNKELIINETVPNRFSPKSPDKAHLNLHINSLELGDSAVYFCASSQEGRANYGYTFGSGTRLTVV.

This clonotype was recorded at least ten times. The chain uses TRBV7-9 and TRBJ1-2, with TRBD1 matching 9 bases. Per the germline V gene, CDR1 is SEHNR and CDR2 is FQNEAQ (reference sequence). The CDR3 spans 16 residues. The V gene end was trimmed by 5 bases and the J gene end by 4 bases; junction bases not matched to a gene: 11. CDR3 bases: TGTGCCAGCAGCCAGACCACCGGGACAGGGATCTATGGCTACACCTTC. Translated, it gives CASSQTTGTGIYGYTF.

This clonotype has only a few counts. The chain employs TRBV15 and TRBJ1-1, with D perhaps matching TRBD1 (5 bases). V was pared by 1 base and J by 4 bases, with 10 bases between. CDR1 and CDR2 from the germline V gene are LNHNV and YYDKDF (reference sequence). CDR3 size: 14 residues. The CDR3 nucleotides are TGTGCCACCAGCAGAGCCAGGGCCTCCACTGAAGCTTTCTTT. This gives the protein CATSRARASTEAFF.

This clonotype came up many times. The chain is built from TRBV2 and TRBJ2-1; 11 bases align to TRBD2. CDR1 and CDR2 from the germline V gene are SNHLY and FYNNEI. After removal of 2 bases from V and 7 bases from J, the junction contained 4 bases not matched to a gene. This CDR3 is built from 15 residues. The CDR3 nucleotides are TGTGCCAGCAGTGAATTATTAGCGGGGGGGAATGAGCAGTTCTTC. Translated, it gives CASSELLAGGNEQFF.

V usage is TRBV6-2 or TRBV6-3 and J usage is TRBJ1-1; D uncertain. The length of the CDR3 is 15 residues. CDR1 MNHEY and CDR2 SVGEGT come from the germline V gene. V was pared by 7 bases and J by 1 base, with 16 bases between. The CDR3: CASKIIVGKNTEAFF. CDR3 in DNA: TGTGCCAGCAAGATTATCGTAGGAAAGAACACTGAAGCTTTCTTT.

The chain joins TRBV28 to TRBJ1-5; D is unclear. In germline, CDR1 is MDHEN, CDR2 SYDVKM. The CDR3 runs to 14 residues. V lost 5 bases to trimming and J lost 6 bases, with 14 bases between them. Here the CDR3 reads CASSLGRISQPQHF. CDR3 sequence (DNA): TGTGCCAGCAGTCTAGGAAGGATCAGTCAGCCCCAGCATTTT.

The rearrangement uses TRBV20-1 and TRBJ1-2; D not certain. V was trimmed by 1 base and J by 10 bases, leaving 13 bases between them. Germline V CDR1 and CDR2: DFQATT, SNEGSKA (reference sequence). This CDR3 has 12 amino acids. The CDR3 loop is CSARVWEGDYTF. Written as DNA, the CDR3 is TGCAGTGCTAGAGTATGGGAAGGCGACTACACCTTC.

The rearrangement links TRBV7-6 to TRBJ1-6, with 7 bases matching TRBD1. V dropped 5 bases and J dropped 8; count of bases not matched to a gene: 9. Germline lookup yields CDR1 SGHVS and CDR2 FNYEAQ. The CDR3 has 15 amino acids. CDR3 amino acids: CASSPATGRDSPLHF. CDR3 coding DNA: TGTGCCAGCAGCCCCGCGACAGGGCGGGATTCACCCCTCCACTTT.

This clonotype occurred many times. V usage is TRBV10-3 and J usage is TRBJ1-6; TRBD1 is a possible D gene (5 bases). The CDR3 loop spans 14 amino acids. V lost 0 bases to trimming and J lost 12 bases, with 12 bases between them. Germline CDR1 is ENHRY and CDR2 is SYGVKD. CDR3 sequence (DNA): TGTGCCATCAGTGAGTCAACGGGGGATGAACCCCTCCACTTT. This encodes CAISESTGDEPLHF.

The DNA for the CDR3 is TGCGCCAGCAGCCTCAGGGGTCCCACAGATACGCAGTATTTT. It yields the protein CASSLRGPTDTQYF. This chain uses TRBV5-1 with TRBJ2-3, with D perhaps TRBD1 (6 bases). CDR1 SGHRS and CDR2 YFSETQ come from the germline V gene. The CDR3 is made up of 14 amino acids. V was pared by 4 bases and J by 2 bases, with 11 bases between. The full variable domain, in which reference TRBV5-1 and TRBJ2-3 provide the parts outside the CDR3, is KAGVTQTPRYLIKTRGQQVTLSCSPISGHRSVSWYQQTPGQGLQFLFEYFSETQRNKGNFPGRFSGRQFSNSRSEMNVSTLELGDSALYLCASSLRGPTDTQYFGPGTRLTVL.

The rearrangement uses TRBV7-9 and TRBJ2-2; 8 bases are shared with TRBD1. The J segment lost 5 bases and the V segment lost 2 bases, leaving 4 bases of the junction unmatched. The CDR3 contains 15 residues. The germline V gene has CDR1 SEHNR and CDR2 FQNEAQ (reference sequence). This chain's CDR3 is CASSLQGALTGELFF. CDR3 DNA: TGTGCCAGCAGCTTACAGGGGGCATTGACCGGGGAGCTGTTTTTT.

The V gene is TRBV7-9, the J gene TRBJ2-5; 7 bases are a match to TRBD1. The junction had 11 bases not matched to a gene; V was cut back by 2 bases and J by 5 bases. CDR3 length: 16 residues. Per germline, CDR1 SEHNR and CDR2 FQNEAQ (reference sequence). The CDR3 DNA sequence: TGTGCCAGCAGCTTAACGGTCCTAGGGGGCGGGGAGACCCAGTACTTC. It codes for CASSLTVLGGGETQYF.

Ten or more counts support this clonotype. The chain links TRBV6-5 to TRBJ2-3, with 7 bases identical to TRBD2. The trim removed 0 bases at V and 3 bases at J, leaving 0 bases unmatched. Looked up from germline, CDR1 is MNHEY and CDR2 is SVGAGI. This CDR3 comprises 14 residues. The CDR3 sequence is CASSYSRGTDTQYF. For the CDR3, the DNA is TGTGCCAGCAGTTACTCGCGGGGGACAGATACGCAGTATTTT.

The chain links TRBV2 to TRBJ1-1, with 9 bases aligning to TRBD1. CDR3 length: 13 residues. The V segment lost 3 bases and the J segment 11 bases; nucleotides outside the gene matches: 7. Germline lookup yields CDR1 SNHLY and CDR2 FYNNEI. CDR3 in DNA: TGTGCCAGCAGTGATGGGACAGGGTCCCGGGCTTTCTTT. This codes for CASSDGTGSRAFF.

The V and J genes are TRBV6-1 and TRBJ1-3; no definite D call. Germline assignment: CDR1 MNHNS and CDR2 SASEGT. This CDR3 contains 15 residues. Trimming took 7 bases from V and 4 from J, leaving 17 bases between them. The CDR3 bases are TGTGCCAGCATGCCCCGGGGAGGGTCGGGAAACACCATATATTTT. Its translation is CASMPRGGSGNTIYF.

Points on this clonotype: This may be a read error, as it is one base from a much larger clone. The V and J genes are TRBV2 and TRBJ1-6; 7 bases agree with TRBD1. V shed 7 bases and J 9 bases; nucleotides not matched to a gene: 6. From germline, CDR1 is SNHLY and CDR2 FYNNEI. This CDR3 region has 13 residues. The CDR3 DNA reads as TGTGCCAGCAAGAAGGAGGGGGCTTCACCCCTCCACTTT. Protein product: CASKKEGASPLHF. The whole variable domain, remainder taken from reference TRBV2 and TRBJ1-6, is EPEVTQTPSHQVTQMGQEVILRCVPISNHLYFYWYRQILGQKVEFLVSFYNNEISEKSEIFDDQFSVERPDGSNFTLKIRSTKLEDSAMYFCASKKEGASPLHFGNGTRLTVT.

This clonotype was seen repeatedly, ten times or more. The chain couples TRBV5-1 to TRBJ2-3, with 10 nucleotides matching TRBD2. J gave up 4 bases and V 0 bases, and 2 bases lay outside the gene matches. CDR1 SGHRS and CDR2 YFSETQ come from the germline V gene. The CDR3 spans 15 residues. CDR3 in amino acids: CASSLALAGADTQYF. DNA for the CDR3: TGCGCCAGCAGCTTGGCTCTAGCGGGGGCAGATACGCAGTATTTT. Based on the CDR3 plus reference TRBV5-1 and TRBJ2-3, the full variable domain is KAGVTQTPRYLIKTRGQQVTLSCSPISGHRSVSWYQQTPGQGLQFLFEYFSETQRNKGNFPGRFSGRQFSNSRSEMNVSTLELGDSALYLCASSLALAGADTQYFGPGTRLTVL.

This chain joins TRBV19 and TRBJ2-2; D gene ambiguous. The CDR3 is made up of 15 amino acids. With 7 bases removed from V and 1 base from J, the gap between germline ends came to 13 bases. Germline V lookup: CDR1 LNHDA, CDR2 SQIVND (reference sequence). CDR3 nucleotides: TGTGCCAGTACCATGGGCACATGGAACACCGGGGAGCTGTTTTTT. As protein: CASTMGTWNTGELFF.

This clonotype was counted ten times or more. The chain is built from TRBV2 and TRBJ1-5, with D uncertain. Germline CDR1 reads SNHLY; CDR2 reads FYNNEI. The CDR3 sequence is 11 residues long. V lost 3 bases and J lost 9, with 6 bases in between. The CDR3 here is CASSDLGPQHF. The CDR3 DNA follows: TGTGCCAGCAGTGATCTGGGGCCCCAGCATTTT. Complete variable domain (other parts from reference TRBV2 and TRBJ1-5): EPEVTQTPSHQVTQMGQEVILRCVPISNHLYFYWYRQILGQKVEFLVSFYNNEISEKSEIFDDQFSVERPDGSNFTLKIRSTKLEDSAMYFCASSDLGPQHFGDGTRLSIL.

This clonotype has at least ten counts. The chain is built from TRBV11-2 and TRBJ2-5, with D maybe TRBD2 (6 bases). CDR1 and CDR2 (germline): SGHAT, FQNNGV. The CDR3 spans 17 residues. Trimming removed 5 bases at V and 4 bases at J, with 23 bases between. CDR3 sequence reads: CASSPGPTPRRGETQYF. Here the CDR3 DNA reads TGTGCCAGCAGCCCCGGACCGACTCCCAGGCGGGGAGAGACCCAGTACTTC.